This TCR beta chain originates from a study of somatic mutations in cytotoxic T cells in rheumatoid arthritis. Study-level background: It was right after diagnosis, before any treatment, that patient blood (roughly 30 ml EDTA) was drawn.

Details on this clone: Its antigen remains unidentified.

Regarding the study as a whole: About an eighth of the roughly 60 patients had a largest CD8+ clone above 20% of CD8+ cells. Significant differences in CD8+ T-cell clonality were not found between rheumatoid arthritis patients and healthy controls (age-matched).

Assay: immunoSEQ multiplex PCR; the TCRdb copy retains only in-frame clones and omits some. Of 6,000 to 8,000 clones in the sample, around 90% were seen once. The CDR3 runs to 15 residues. Trimming took off 5 bases at V and 2 bases at J, with 10 bases between the two ends. The germline gives CDR1 SGHAT, CDR2 FQNNGV. The chain joins TRBV11-2 to TRBJ2-6; perhaps TRBD2 as D (5 bases). Sequencing input: CD8+ T cells sorted from blood. The clonotype originates from a man in his forties with rheumatoid arthritis. CDR3 amino acids: CASSDGDTGANVLTF. The CDR3 bases are TGTGCCAGCAGCGACGGGGATACTGGGGCCAACGTCCTGACTTTC.